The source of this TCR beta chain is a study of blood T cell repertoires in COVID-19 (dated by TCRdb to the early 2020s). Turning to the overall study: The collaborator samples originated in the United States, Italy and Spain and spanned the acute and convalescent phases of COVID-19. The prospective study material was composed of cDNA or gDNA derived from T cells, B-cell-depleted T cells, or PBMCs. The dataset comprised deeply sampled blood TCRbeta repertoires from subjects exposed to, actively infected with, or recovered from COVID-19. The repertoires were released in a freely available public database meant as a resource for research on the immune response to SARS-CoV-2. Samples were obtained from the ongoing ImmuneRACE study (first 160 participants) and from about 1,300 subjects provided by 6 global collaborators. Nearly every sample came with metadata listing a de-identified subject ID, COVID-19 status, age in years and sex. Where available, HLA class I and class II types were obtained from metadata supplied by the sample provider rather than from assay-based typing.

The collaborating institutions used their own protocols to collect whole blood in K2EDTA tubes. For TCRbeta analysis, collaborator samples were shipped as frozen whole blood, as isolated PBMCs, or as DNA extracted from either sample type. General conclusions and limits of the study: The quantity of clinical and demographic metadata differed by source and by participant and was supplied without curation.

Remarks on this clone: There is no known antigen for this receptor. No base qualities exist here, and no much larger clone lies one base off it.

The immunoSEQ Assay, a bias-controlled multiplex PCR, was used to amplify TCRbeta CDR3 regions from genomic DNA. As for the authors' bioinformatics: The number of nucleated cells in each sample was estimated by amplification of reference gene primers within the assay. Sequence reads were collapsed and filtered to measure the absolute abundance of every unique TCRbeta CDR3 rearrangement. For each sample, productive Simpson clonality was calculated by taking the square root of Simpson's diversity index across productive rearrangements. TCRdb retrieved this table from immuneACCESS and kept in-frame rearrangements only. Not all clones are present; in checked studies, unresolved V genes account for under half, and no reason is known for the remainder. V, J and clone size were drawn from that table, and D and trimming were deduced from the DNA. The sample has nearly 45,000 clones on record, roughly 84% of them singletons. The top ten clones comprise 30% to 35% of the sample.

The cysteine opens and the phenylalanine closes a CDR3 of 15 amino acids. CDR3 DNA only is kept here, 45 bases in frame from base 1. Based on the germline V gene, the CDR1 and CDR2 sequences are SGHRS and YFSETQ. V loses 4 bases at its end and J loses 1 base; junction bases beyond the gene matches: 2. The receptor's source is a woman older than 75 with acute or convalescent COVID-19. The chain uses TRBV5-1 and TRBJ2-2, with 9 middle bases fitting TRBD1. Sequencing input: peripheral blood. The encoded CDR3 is CASSPGQGNTGELFF. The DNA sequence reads TGCGCCAGCAGCCCGGGACAGGGGAACACCGGGGAGCTGTTTTTT. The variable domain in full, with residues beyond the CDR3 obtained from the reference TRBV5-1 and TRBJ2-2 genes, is KAGVTQTPRYLIKTRGQQVTLSCSPISGHRSVSWYQQTPGQGLQFLFEYFSETQRNKGNFPGRFSGRQFSNSRSEMNVSTLELGDSALYLCASSPGQGNTGELFFGEGSRLTVL.